This T cell receptor beta chain was captured by sequencing in a study of T cells in Graves' hyperthyroidism and ophthalmopathy. The study's findings and limits: Ophthalmopathy was separated from stable hyperthyroidism by a 13 V-J model. The model forecast ophthalmopathy, anticipating it by a median about six months before onset. Among thyroid clonotypes expanded above 0.001, most also appeared in blood.

About this clonotype itself: Its antigen is undetermined.

From RNA transcripts, TCR beta CDR3 regions were amplified. RT-PCR in the first round (using the HTBI primer set) targeted the TCR CDR3. MiXCR, applied by TCRdb to the multiplex PCR reads, yields one record per CDR3 protein. The data show around 600,000 distinct CDR3 sequences, about 14% seen once. Exclusion followed for patients with uncontrolled infection, other autoimmune disease, pregnancy or lactation. Sequences were obtained from blood. The sequence was obtained from a woman aged 50 to 60 with Graves' ophthalmopathy.

In DNA form, the CDR3 reads TGTGCCAGCAGTTTAAGTTCACAGGGAGCTGGAAACACCATATATTTT. It specifies CASSLSSQGAGNTIYF. The gene calls are TRBV6-5 and TRBJ1-3, with D tentatively TRBD1 (6 bases). V lost 4 bases and J 2 bases, leaving 15 bases between the germline ends. The germline V gene has CDR1 MNHEY and CDR2 SVGAGI. CDR3 length: 16 amino acids.